These 10 T cell receptor beta chains came from one sample sequenced in a study of shared clonotypes between healthy human individuals (dated by TCRdb to the early 2020s). Library creation used the immunoSEQ multiplex PCR assay. Here the immuneACCESS table is served through TCRdb, limited to in-frame sequences with V and J called. Missing clones are a known gap in these copies; in checked studies unresolved V genes cover under half, and the rest lacks a known reason. Within this sample are 2.5 million or so clones, with approximately 92% of them counted one time only. The ten largest clones take up more than 0.12% of the sample. What was sequenced was naive CD4+ T cells sorted from blood. The cell subset or site label, as the study defines it: CD45RA+ positively selected. These receptors were taken from a man younger than 30 in good health.

The chain joins TRBV19 to TRBJ2-1; D is uncertain. Per germline, CDR1 LNHDA and CDR2 SQIVND (reference sequence). V gave up 2 bases and J gave up 7 bases, with 6 bases separating them. This CDR3 has 12 amino acids. As DNA, the CDR3 is TGTGCCAGTAGTATAATCGGGAATGAGCAGTTCTTC. It codes for CASSIIGNEQFF.

CDR3 region: CASSFTSGNRETQYF. In DNA form, the CDR3 reads TGTGCCAGCAGCTTCACTAGCGGGAATAGGGAGACCCAGTACTTC. The J gene is TRBJ2-5, the V gene TRBV13, with TRBD2 matching 10 bases. CDR1 PRHDT and CDR2 FYEKMQ come from the germline V gene (reference sequence). The CDR3 loop spans 15 amino acids. V shed 3 bases, J shed 5 bases, and the junction held 6 bases outside the gene matches.

V gene TRBV7-9 combines with J gene TRBJ1-1, with D possibly matching TRBD1 (5 bases). Germline values: CDR1 SEHNR, CDR2 FQNEAQ (reference sequence). V lost 1 base and J lost 8, with 14 bases in between. The CDR3 has 14 amino acids. As DNA, the CDR3 is TGTGCCAGCAGCTTAGGACCCGGGGCTTTGGAAGCTTTCTTT. Translated: CASSLGPGALEAFF.

CDR3 loop: CASSLHNGPYEQYF. CDR3 in DNA: TGTGCCAGCAGCTTGCATAACGGCCCCTACGAGCAGTACTTC. This chain connects TRBV5-4 to TRBJ2-7; no clear D. Trimming stripped 1 base from V and 2 bases from J, with 10 bases between. Germline CDR1 SGHNT, CDR2 YYREEE (reference sequence). CDR3 length: 14 residues.

Notes on this clone: The sample carries other DNA sequences with the same CDR3. The V and J genes are TRBV5-1 and TRBJ2-3, with TRBD2 matching over 7 bases. CDR3 length equals 16 residues. The trim removed 0 bases at V and 0 bases at J, leaving 4 bases unmatched. Germline CDR1 reads SGHRS; CDR2 reads YFSETQ. In DNA form, the CDR3 reads TGCGCCAGCAGCTTGGAGCCTAGCGGTAGCACAGATACGCAGTATTTT. Amino acid sequence: CASSLEPSGSTDTQYF.

The rearrangement links TRBV7-9 to TRBJ1-1; 7 bases map to TRBD1. The V and J ends lost 5 bases and 1 base, in that order; junction bases with no gene match: 7. Germline lookup yields CDR1 SEHNR and CDR2 FQNEAQ (reference sequence). The CDR3 length is 15 residues. The CDR3 loop is CASSVPGGPNTEAFF. DNA of the CDR3: TGTGCCAGCAGCGTTCCAGGGGGTCCGAACACTGAAGCTTTCTTT. The full variable domain, its missing parts supplied by reference TRBV7-9 and TRBJ1-1, is DTGVSQNPRHKITKRGQNVTFRCDPISEHNRLYWYRQTLGQGPEFLTYFQNEAQLEKSRLLSDRFSAERPKGSFSTLEIQRTEQGDSAMYLCASSVPGGPNTEAFFGQGTRLTVV.

The gene calls are TRBV6-1 and TRBJ2-3; D call uncertain. Trimming cost V 5 bases and J 2 bases, with 14 bases left between them. The CDR3 sequence is 15 residues long. CDR1 is MNHNS, CDR2 SASEGT, per germline. The CDR3 loop reads CASSNTPLSTDTQYF. CDR3 DNA sequence: TGTGCCAGCAGTAACACCCCCTTGTCCACAGATACGCAGTATTTT.

On this clone: The same CDR3 arises from other DNA sequences in this sample as well. The chain has TRBV9 and TRBJ2-3, with D uncertain. Trimming pared 0 bases from V and 0 bases from J, leaving 8 bases between. Germline values: CDR1 SGDLS, CDR2 YYNGEE. This CDR3 comprises 15 residues. CDR3 sequence reads: CASSVALPSTDTQYF. The DNA for the CDR3 is TGTGCCAGCAGCGTAGCCCTCCCTAGCACAGATACGCAGTATTTT.

V and J are TRBV6-1 and TRBJ2-7; tentatively, D is TRBD2 (5 bases). Germline CDR1 MNHNS, CDR2 SASEGT. The CDR3 totals 14 residues. The ends were cut back, 2 bases at V and 5 bases at J, with 13 bases in the middle. CDR3 nucleotides: TGTGCCAGCAGTGAACTGAGGGCGGTCCACGAGCAGTACTTC. Translated: CASSELRAVHEQYF.

The chain combines TRBV7-2 with TRBJ2-1; TRBD2 aligns across 12 bases. This CDR3 contains 15 residues. Trimming removed 2 bases from V and 9 bases from J; junction bases left unmatched: 5. CDR1 is SGHTA, CDR2 FQGNSA, per germline. For the CDR3, the DNA is TGTGCCAGCAGCTTATTCCTAGCGGGAGGGACTGAGCAGTTCTTC. Translated, it gives CASSLFLAGGTEQFF.